A single sample gave rise to the 8 T cell receptor beta chains below, sequenced in a study of blood T cell repertoires in COVID-19. Profiling relied on immunoSEQ multiplex PCR, and the TCRdb table lists in-frame clones only, not all of them. The sample has 130,000 or so clones; about nine tenths are singletons. Sequencing was done on a sample of peripheral blood. These TCRs come from a human donor with COVID-19, enrolled during active disease. The donor label of this sample is uncertain.

This clone was detected only once. The chain links TRBV27 to TRBJ2-7, with D maybe TRBD1 (6 bases). Germline V lookup: CDR1 MNHEY, CDR2 SMNVEV (reference sequence). The CDR3 is 16 amino acids. Trimming removed 6 bases at V and 7 bases at J, with 25 bases between. The CDR3 DNA sequence: TGTGCCAGCAGCCTCCGCGGCTTGGGGGCGCCCAATGAGCAGTACTTC. This translates into CASSLRGLGAPNEQYF.

The V gene is TRBV19, the J gene TRBJ2-6; D perhaps matches TRBD2 (6 bases). CDR1 is LNHDA and CDR2 is SQIVND in the germline V gene (reference sequence). The V end was cut by 6 bases, the J end by 0 bases, with 15 bases between. CDR3 length: 17 residues. The CDR3 DNA sequence: TGTGCCAGTAGCCCGTTGGGACTGTACTCTGGGGCCAACGTCCTGACTTTC. Its protein is CASSPLGLYSGANVLTF.

V gene TRBV5-8 combines with J gene TRBJ1-1; D is possibly TRBD1 (6 bases). The CDR3 has 12 amino acids. Germline V CDR1 and CDR2: SGHTS, YDEGEE. V lost 9 bases and J 4 bases, leaving 13 bases between the germline ends. CDR3 sequence: CANYRVFTEAFF. The CDR3 coding sequence is TGTGCCAACTACAGGGTGTTCACTGAAGCTTTCTTT.

This sequence joins TRBV3-1 (or the pseudogene TRBV3-2) and TRBJ1-6; 8 nucleotides match TRBD1. In germline, CDR1 is LGHDT, CDR2 YNNKEL (reference sequence). The CDR3 sequence is 15 residues long. The V gene end was trimmed by 4 bases and the J gene end by 9 bases; junction bases not matched to a gene: 8. CDR3 region: CASSPQGGNGSPLHF. CDR3 nucleotide sequence: TGTGCCAGCAGCCCACAGGGGGGAAACGGTTCACCCCTCCACTTT.

The chain links TRBV27 to TRBJ1-4, with D possibly matching TRBD1 (5 bases). This CDR3 region has 13 residues. From germline, CDR1 is MNHEY and CDR2 SMNVEV (reference sequence). The ends were cut back, 5 bases at V and 11 bases at J, with 15 bases in the middle. The chain's CDR3 is CASSRDFAEKLFF. The DNA of the CDR3 is TGTGCCAGCAGTAGGGACTTCGCAGAGAAACTGTTTTTT. The full variable domain, completed using reference TRBV27 and TRBJ1-4, is EAQVTQNPRYLITVTGKKLTVTCSQNMNHEYMSWYRQDPGLGLRQIYYSMNVEVTDKGDVPEGYKVSRKEKRNFPLILESPSPNQTSLYFCASSRDFAEKLFFGSGTQLSVL.

The rearrangement uses TRBV2 and TRBJ2-5; possibly TRBD1 for D (5 bases). The V gene's germline CDR1 is SNHLY and CDR2 FYNNEI. Trimming stripped 3 bases from V and 1 base from J, with 9 bases between. The CDR3 sequence is 14 residues long. DNA of the CDR3: TGTGCCAGCAGTGAGGACACTACCCAAGAGACCCAGTACTTC. Translated, it gives CASSEDTTQETQYF.

This clone was counted once. The chain recombines TRBV11-2 with TRBJ2-3; D may be TRBD2 (6 bases). CDR1 is SGHAT and CDR2 is FQNNGV in the germline V gene. With 4 bases removed from V and 0 bases from J, the gap between germline ends came to 11 bases. This CDR3 comprises 15 residues. The CDR3 DNA sequence: TGTGCCAGCAGCTCCGGGACTCCGAGCACAGATACGCAGTATTTT. It is translated as CASSSGTPSTDTQYF.

The V and J genes are TRBV10-2 and TRBJ2-1, with 7 nucleotides matching TRBD2. Germline V gene data show CDR1 as WSHSY and CDR2 as SAAADI. Unmatched junction bases numbered 4, after V lost 4 bases and J lost 4 bases. This CDR3 contains 14 residues. Here the CDR3 reads CASSAGEGYNEQFF. CDR3 bases: TGCGCCAGCAGTGCGGGGGAGGGGTACAATGAGCAGTTCTTC.